Shown below are 7 T cell receptor beta chains from a single sample sequenced in a study of blood T cell repertoires in COVID-19 (dated by TCRdb to the early 2020s). The library was obtained by the immunoSEQ multiplex PCR assay. TCRdb carries this immuneACCESS record with in-frame sequences only. Its versions omit some clonotypes, under half of them owing to an unresolved V gene in the studies checked, with the rest unexplained. Counted in this sample were 200,000 to 300,000 clones; around 87% of them appeared once. The top ten clonotypes cover 2.5% to 3.5% of the sample. Sequencing input: peripheral blood. Receptors originate from a woman aged 25 to 45 who had recovered from COVID-19.

The chain uses TRBV19 and TRBJ1-4; TRBD1 is a possible D gene (6 bases). V dropped 6 bases and J dropped 8 bases, with 16 bases sitting between them. This CDR3 is 14 amino acids long. CDR1 LNHDA and CDR2 SQIVND come from the germline V gene (reference sequence). CDR3 amino acids: CASRNLQGVEKLFF. CDR3 nucleotides: TGTGCCAGTAGAAACCTACAGGGAGTCGAAAAACTGTTTTTT.

The chain couples TRBV9 to TRBJ2-1; TRBD2 aligns across 15 bases. The CDR3 runs to 16 residues. Per germline, CDR1 SGDLS and CDR2 YYNGEE. The trim removed 4 bases at V and 7 bases at J, leaving 6 bases unmatched. CDR3 nucleotide sequence: TGTGCCAGCAGCCCGGGACTAGCGGGGGGTCAAAATGAGCAGTTCTTC. Translated, it gives CASSPGLAGGQNEQFF.

This sequence joins TRBV5-4 and TRBJ2-7, with 9 nucleotides matching TRBD1. The CDR3 covers 15 residues. Germline V gene sequence: CDR1 SGHNT, CDR2 YYREEE (reference sequence). V shed 4 bases, J shed 7 bases, and the junction held 12 bases outside the gene matches. This chain's CDR3 is CASSRAGTGSREQYF. In DNA, the CDR3 is TGTGCCAGCAGCAGAGCCGGGACAGGGTCTAGGGAGCAGTACTTC.

This chain joins TRBV7-6 and TRBJ1-2, with TRBD1 matching over 11 bases. This CDR3 spans 16 amino acids. J was trimmed by 4 bases and V by 1 base; bases with no gene match: 5. In germline, CDR1 is SGHVS, CDR2 FNYEAQ. CDR3 nucleotides: TGTGCCAGCAGCTTAGGGGACAGGGGGGAGTCCTATGGCTACACCTTC. It codes for CASSLGDRGESYGYTF.

The table lists this clone with a count of one. V usage is TRBV10-2 and J usage is TRBJ2-7; 8 nucleotides agree with TRBD1. This CDR3 spans 16 amino acids. After removal of 6 bases from V and 4 bases from J, the junction contained 14 bases not matched to a gene. Germline-derived CDR1 and CDR2 are WSHSY and SAAADI. The CDR3 region is CASRERQGIGRYEQYF. The CDR3 nucleotides are TGCGCCAGCAGAGAAAGACAGGGGATCGGCAGATACGAGCAGTACTTC.

The gene calls are TRBV5-6 and TRBJ2-7, with 9 bases fitting TRBD1. Trimming removed 4 bases from V and 2 bases from J; junction bases left unmatched: 1. The germline V gene encodes CDR1 SGHDT and CDR2 YYEEEE. The CDR3 extends over 13 amino acids. The DNA of the CDR3 is TGTGCCAGCAGCCGACAGGGGGCCTACGAGCAGTACTTC. Protein product: CASSRQGAYEQYF.

The chain links TRBV19 to TRBJ1-4, with D maybe TRBD1 (5 bases). CDR3 length: 17 residues. Germline-derived CDR1 and CDR2 are LNHDA and SQIVND (reference sequence). V gave up 0 bases and J gave up 10 bases, with 21 bases separating them. The DNA of the CDR3 is TGTGCCAGTAGTATAGACCCGCAGGGAAGTTTGACTGGAAAACTGTTTTTT. Translated, it gives CASSIDPQGSLTGKLFF. Using reference TRBV19 and TRBJ1-4 for the parts outside the CDR3, the full variable domain is DGGITQSPKYLFRKEGQNVTLSCEQNLNHDAMYWYRQDPGQGLRLIYYSQIVNDFQKGDIAEGYSVSREKKESFPLTVTSAQKNPTAFYLCASSIDPQGSLTGKLFFGSGTQLSVL.